This note documents a single T cell receptor beta chain sequence. RNA was isolated and reverse transcribed to cDNA, the sequencing template. Clones were read by immunoSEQ multiplex PCR, and TCRdb kept only the in-frame ones, dropping some. Among some 150,000 clones listed, around 87% were seen once. V lost 4 bases to trimming and J lost 3 bases, with 16 bases between them. This CDR3 region has 15 residues. Germline V gene sequence: CDR1 MNHEY, CDR2 SVGAGI. The data were taken from a study of CD8+ T cells in alopecia areata. Specified treatment: oral pan-JAK inhibitor, 5-10 mg twice daily. This TCR was sampled from a human donor with alopecia areata. The source material was CD8+ T cells sorted from blood, sampled at week 4, from a patient treated with tofacitinib. The genes are TRBV6-5 and TRBJ2-7, with a tentative D call TRBD1 (5 bases). The CDR3 DNA follows: TGTGCCAGCAGTTTTTCAGGGATGTCCCTCTACGAGCAGTACTTC. Its translation: CASSFSGMSLYEQYF.